These 20 T cell receptor beta chains were all obtained from the same sample, sequenced in a study of blood T cell repertoires in COVID-19. This table comes from immunoSEQ multiplex PCR, and its TCRdb copy is limited to in-frame clones, with some not included. The repertoire consists of roughly 180,000 clones, with over 80% occurring once and the leading ten covering approximately 13%. Sample: PBMCs or T cells enriched from blood (not recorded which). These receptors were collected from a woman in her sixties who had recovered from COVID-19.

The J gene is TRBJ1-2, the V gene TRBV10-3; D gene unclear. V dropped 2 bases and J dropped 5 bases, with 12 bases sitting between them. There are 14 residues in the CDR3. Germline V gene sequence: CDR1 ENHRY, CDR2 SYGVKD. As DNA, the CDR3 is TGTGCCATCAGTGAGCAAGGAGCCTCGTATGGCTACACCTTC. Translating it yields CAISEQGASYGYTF.

V usage is TRBV7-9 and J usage is TRBJ2-7; 8 bases agree with TRBD1. The CDR3 has 15 amino acids. CDR1 is SEHNR and CDR2 is FQNEAQ in the germline V gene (reference sequence). Trimming removed 0 bases from V and 3 bases from J; junction bases left unmatched: 4. The CDR3 sequence is CASSLADRVGYEQYF. The CDR3 bases are TGTGCCAGCAGCTTAGCGGACAGGGTGGGCTACGAGCAGTACTTC.

The chain has TRBV6-5 and TRBJ1-3; D perhaps matches TRBD1 (5 bases). V was shortened by 2 bases and J by 4 bases, with 12 bases between the two germline ends. Per the germline V gene, CDR1 is MNHEY and CDR2 is SVGAGI. This CDR3 is 15 amino acids long. The CDR3: CASSYIRGGGNTIYF. CDR3 nucleotides: TGTGCCAGCAGTTACATTAGGGGTGGAGGAAACACCATATATTTT.

The chain carries TRBV2 and TRBJ2-1; D not certain. V lost 2 bases and J lost 8, with 7 bases in between. Germline-derived CDR1 and CDR2 are SNHLY and FYNNEI. The CDR3 sequence is 12 residues long. The CDR3 region has the DNA TGTGCCAGCAGTGAACTAGTCCATGAGCAGTTCTTC. Protein sequence: CASSELVHEQFF.

This chain connects TRBV7-2 to TRBJ2-7; D might be TRBD1 (5 bases). Germline CDR1 is SGHTA and CDR2 is FQGNSA. The V end was cut by 1 base, the J end by 9 bases, with 13 bases between. The CDR3 totals 13 residues. The CDR3, as DNA: TGTGCCAGCAGCTTAGGCGGACAAGGGCTGCAGTACTTC. It specifies CASSLGGQGLQYF.

This clone was recorded a few times. The V gene is TRBV29-1, the J gene TRBJ1-2, with D unresolved. Trimming took 4 bases from V and 5 from J, leaving 5 bases between them. There are 10 residues in the CDR3. Germline CDR1 reads SQVTM; CDR2 reads ANQGSEA. CDR3 DNA sequence: TGCAGCGTTGCTTCTTATGGCTACACCTTC. This sequence encodes CSVASYGYTF.

The chain combines TRBV19 with TRBJ2-7; D unclear. The CDR3 has 13 amino acids. The V end was cut by 4 bases, the J end by 2 bases, with 9 bases between. Germline V gene lookup returns CDR1 LNHDA and CDR2 SQIVND (reference sequence). CDR3 coding DNA: TGTGCCAGTAGTACTACGGTTACCTACGAGCAGTACTTC. Protein sequence: CASSTTVTYEQYF.

In this sample, this clone turned up once. The gene calls are TRBV5-1 and TRBJ1-1; weak D call: TRBD1 (5 bases). The CDR3 has 14 amino acids. Per the germline V gene, CDR1 is SGHRS and CDR2 is YFSETQ. The V gene lost 4 bases and the J gene lost 3 bases, with 13 bases spanning the gap. CDR3 residues: CASSTQGGDTEAFF. For the CDR3, the DNA is TGCGCCAGCAGCACCCAGGGTGGGGACACTGAAGCTTTCTTT.

The rearrangement joins TRBV27 to TRBJ2-7; 8 positions agree with TRBD1. CDR3 length equals 14 residues. Germline V lookup: CDR1 MNHEY, CDR2 SMNVEV (reference sequence). V trimming: 6 bases; J trimming: 3 bases; junction bases outside the gene matches: 7. The CDR3 protein is CASRLQGEYYEQYF. CDR3 DNA: TGTGCCAGCAGGTTACAGGGGGAGTACTACGAGCAGTACTTC.

This clone was observed once. V gene TRBV5-4 combines with J gene TRBJ1-6; D is possibly TRBD1 (6 bases). This CDR3 has 17 residues. Germline values: CDR1 SGHNT, CDR2 YYREEE (reference sequence). Trimming removed 2 bases at V and 10 bases at J, with 22 bases between. CDR3 sequence reads: CASSFPDDRLICSPLHF. DNA of the CDR3: TGTGCCAGCAGCTTTCCTGACGACAGGCTTATATGCTCACCCCTCCACTTT. Complete variable domain (other parts from reference TRBV5-4 and TRBJ1-6): ETGVTQSPTHLIKTRGQQVTLRCSSQSGHNTVSWYQQALGQGPQFIFQYYREEENGRGNFPPRFSGLQFPNYSSELNVNALELDDSALYLCASSFPDDRLICSPLHFGNGTRLTVT.

V and J are TRBV7-2 and TRBJ2-3; 11 nucleotides match TRBD2. The CDR3 runs to 17 residues. Germline V lookup: CDR1 SGHTA, CDR2 FQGNSA. V shed 4 bases, J shed 1 base, and the junction held 7 bases outside the gene matches. The CDR3 DNA reads as TGTGCCAGCAGCTCCGTAGCGGGGGGGCCCGGCACAGATACGCAGTATTTT. Protein: CASSSVAGGPGTDTQYF.

J is TRBJ2-7 and V is TRBV27, with D perhaps TRBD1 (6 bases). Trimming removed 2 bases from V and 5 bases from J, with 13 bases in between. Germline V gene lookup returns CDR1 MNHEY and CDR2 SMNVEV (reference sequence). The CDR3 extends over 14 amino acids. Written as DNA, the CDR3 is TGTGCCAGCAGTTTAGCCTCACAGGGTAACGAGCAGTACTTC. Its protein product is CASSLASQGNEQYF.

Only one count was recorded for this clone. The gene calls are TRBV28 and TRBJ1-2; 8 bases are shared with TRBD1. CDR3 length: 16 residues. Germline V lookup: CDR1 MDHEN, CDR2 SYDVKM. The junction had 8 bases not matched to a gene; V was cut back by 3 bases and J by 2 bases. The CDR3 DNA reads TGTGCCAGCAGTTTTCCAGGGGGCGCAAGGAACTATGGCTACACCTTC. Residues: CASSFPGGARNYGYTF.

V and J are TRBV5-6 and TRBJ2-3; the D gene is possibly TRBD1 (6 bases). CDR1 and CDR2 from the germline V gene are SGHDT and YYEEEE. CDR3 size: 16 residues. Trimming took off 2 bases at V and 9 bases at J, with 22 bases between the two ends. The CDR3 bases are TGTGCCAGCAGCTTACCCGGCAGGGGCACCCCCTGGACGCAGTATTTT. It encodes CASSLPGRGTPWTQYF.

This clone was seen a few times. The genes are TRBV19 and TRBJ2-3, with D possibly TRBD1 on 8 matching bases. This CDR3 spans 11 amino acids. CDR1 is LNHDA, CDR2 SQIVND, per germline (reference sequence). Trimming stripped 10 bases from V and 13 bases from J, with 18 bases between. The DNA for the CDR3 is TGTGCCACCCAACAGGGGGGGGGAAAGTATTTT. Translating gives CATQQGGGKYF.

This clone was counted a single time. V usage is TRBV24-1 and J usage is TRBJ2-5, with 9 bases that match TRBD1. Germline CDR1 KGHDR, CDR2 SFDVKD. Trimming removed 2 bases from V and 2 bases from J; junction bases left unmatched: 5. The CDR3 has 16 residues. The CDR3 DNA is TGTGCCACCAGTGATTCAACAGGGGGCGGGCAAGAGACCCAGTACTTC. It is translated as CATSDSTGGGQETQYF.

This chain links TRBV27 with TRBJ2-2, with a possible D match to TRBD2 (5 bases). V dropped 5 bases and J dropped 4 bases, with 14 bases sitting between them. The CDR3 sequence is 15 residues long. Germline lookup yields CDR1 MNHEY and CDR2 SMNVEV (reference sequence). CDR3 bases: TGTGCCAGCAGTCCCAGGACTGCTCTCACCGGGGAGCTGTTTTTT. Its protein is CASSPRTALTGELFF.

The chain couples TRBV11-2 to TRBJ1-5; D ambiguous. V gave up 1 base and J gave up 7 bases, with 8 bases separating them. Germline loops: CDR1 SGHAT, CDR2 FQNNGV. This CDR3 is built from 13 residues. The CDR3 loop is CASSLAIRQPQHF. The CDR3 DNA sequence: TGTGCCAGCAGCTTAGCGATCAGGCAGCCCCAGCATTTT.

The table lists this clone with a count of one. This chain links TRBV18 with TRBJ1-1, with 9 nucleotides matching TRBD1. CDR1 and CDR2 (germline): KGHSH, LQKENI. This CDR3 is built from 14 residues. V gave up 2 bases and J gave up 6 bases; unmatched junction bases: 4. CDR3 bases: TGTGCCAGCTCACCATACAGGGGGCTCGCTGAAGCTTTCTTT. This codes for CASSPYRGLAEAFF.

CDR3 DNA sequence: TGTGCCAGCAGTGAAATGGCAAACACCGGGGAGCTGTTTTTT. Translation gives CASSEMANTGELFF. The V gene is TRBV2, the J gene TRBJ2-2; no clear D gene. Germline-derived CDR1 and CDR2 are SNHLY and FYNNEI. V lost 2 bases, J lost 2 bases, and 6 bases lay in between. This CDR3 is built from 14 residues.